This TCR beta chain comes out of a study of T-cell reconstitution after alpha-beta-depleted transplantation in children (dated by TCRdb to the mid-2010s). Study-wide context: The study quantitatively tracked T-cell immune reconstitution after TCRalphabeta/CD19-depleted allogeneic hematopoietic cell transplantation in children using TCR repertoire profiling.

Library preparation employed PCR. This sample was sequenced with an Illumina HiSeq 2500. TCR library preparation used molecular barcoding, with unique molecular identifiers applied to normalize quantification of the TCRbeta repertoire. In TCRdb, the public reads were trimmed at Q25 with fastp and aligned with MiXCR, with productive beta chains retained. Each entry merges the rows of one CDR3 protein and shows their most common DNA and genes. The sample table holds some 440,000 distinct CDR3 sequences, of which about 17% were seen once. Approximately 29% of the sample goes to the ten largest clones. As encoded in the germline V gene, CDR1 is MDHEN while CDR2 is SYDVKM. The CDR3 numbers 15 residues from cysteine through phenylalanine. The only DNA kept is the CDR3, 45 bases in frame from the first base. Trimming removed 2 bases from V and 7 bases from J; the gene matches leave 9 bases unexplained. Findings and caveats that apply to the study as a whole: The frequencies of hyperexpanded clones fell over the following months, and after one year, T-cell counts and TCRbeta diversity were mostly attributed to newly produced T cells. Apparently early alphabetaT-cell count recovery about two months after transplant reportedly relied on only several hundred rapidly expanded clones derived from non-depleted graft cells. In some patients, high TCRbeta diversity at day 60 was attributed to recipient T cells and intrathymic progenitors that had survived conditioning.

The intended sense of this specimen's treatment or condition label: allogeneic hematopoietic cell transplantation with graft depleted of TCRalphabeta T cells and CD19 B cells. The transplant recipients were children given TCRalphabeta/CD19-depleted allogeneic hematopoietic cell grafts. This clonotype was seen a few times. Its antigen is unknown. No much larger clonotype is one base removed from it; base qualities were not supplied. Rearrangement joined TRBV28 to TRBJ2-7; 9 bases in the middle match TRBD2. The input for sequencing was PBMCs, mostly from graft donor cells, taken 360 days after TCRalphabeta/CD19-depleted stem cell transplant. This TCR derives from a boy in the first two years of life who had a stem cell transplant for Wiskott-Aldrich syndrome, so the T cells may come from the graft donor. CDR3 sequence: CASSLSPRSGGEQYF. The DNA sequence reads TGTGCCAGCAGTTTAAGCCCTAGGAGCGGGGGGGAGCAGTACTTC.